A selection of T cell receptor beta chains follows, all from one sample in a study of cytomegalovirus exposure and HLA in healthy donors. Sequencing was performed with immunoSEQ multiplex PCR; in TCRdb, only in-frame clones are kept and a portion is missing. The sample holds fewer than 150,000 clones, more than 65% seen once. Sequenced material: PBMCs. The receptors come from a woman in her twenties or thirties in good health and CMV-seronegative. The CDR3 runs from the conserved cysteine through the conserved F or W. Each record gives: V gene, D gene, clone size, J gene, CDR3 protein, CDR3 DNA. D genes are given only for firm matches. Clone size is given for some rows only: seen once, a few or many times, or a class if the clone is expanded.

TRBV5-1	NA	NA	TRBJ2-2	CASSLNMNTGELFF	TGCGCCAGCAGCTTAAATATGAACACCGGGGAGCTGTTTTTT
TRBV5-1	TRBD1	NA	TRBJ1-2	CASSLGRDSYGYTF	TGCGCCAGCAGCTTGGGGAGGGACAGCTATGGCTACACCTTC
TRBV7-2	NA	once	TRBJ2-2	CASSFQLSVTGELFF	TGTGCCAGCAGCTTTCAATTGAGTGTAACCGGGGAGCTGTTTTTT
TRBV29-1	TRBD1	NA	TRBJ2-5	CSAKGTGGETQYF	TGCAGCGCCAAAGGGACAGGAGGGGAGACCCAGTACTTC
TRBV11-1	TRBD2	NA	TRBJ2-1	CASSLAGGINEQFF	TGTGCCAGCAGCTTAGCGGGAGGGATCAATGAGCAGTTCTTC
TRBV6-5	TRBD2	NA	TRBJ2-7	CASSSSGRELGEQYF	TGTGCCAGCAGTTCTAGCGGGAGGGAATTGGGTGAGCAGTACTTC
TRBV6-5	TRBD2	NA	TRBJ2-1	CASSYSTSGDINEQFF	TGTGCCAGCAGTTACTCGACTAGCGGGGACATCAATGAGCAGTTCTTC
TRBV10-3	TRBD2	NA	TRBJ2-5	CAISELAGGLVQYF	TGTGCCATCAGTGAACTAGCGGGAGGGTTAGTCCAGTACTTC
TRBV30	TRBD1	NA	TRBJ1-1	CAWTRKGANTEAFF	TGTGCCTGGACCCGGAAGGGGGCCAACACTGAAGCTTTCTTT
TRBV4-2	NA	NA	TRBJ2-5	CASSQDLGKTQYF	TGTGCCAGCAGCCAAGATCTAGGAAAGACCCAGTACTTC
TRBV15	NA	few	TRBJ2-4	CATSKGGGLAKNIQYF	TGTGCCACCAGCAAAGGGGGGGGTCTAGCCAAAAACATTCAGTACTTC
TRBV6-1	TRBD2	NA	TRBJ2-5	CASNTIAGGQETQYF	TGTGCCAGCAATACGATAGCGGGAGGGCAAGAGACCCAGTACTTC
TRBV2	TRBD2	NA	TRBJ2-3	CASSGSGATDTQYF	TGTGCCAGCAGTGGTAGCGGGGCCACAGATACGCAGTATTTT
TRBV28	NA	few	TRBJ1-2	CASSFSQFPYGYTF	TGTGCCAGCAGTTTCTCACAGTTCCCATATGGCTACACCTTC
TRBV7-9	NA	few	TRBJ2-3	CASSSGRRDYTDTQYF	TGTGCCAGCAGCTCGGGTAGGCGGGATTACACAGATACGCAGTATTTT
TRBV28	NA	NA	TRBJ1-1	CASSITGYLGKEAFF	TGTGCCAGCAGTATCACAGGCTACCTGGGGAAGGAAGCTTTCTTT
TRBV7-3	NA	NA	TRBJ1-1	CASSFNRAEAFF	TGTGCCAGCAGCTTCAACAGGGCCGAAGCTTTCTTT
TRBV6-5	NA	NA	TRBJ2-5	CASSYTRFQETQYF	TGTGCCAGCAGTTACACGAGGTTTCAAGAGACCCAGTACTTC
TRBV18	TRBD1	few	TRBJ1-2	CASSPDRTLLYGYTF	TGTGCCAGCTCACCGGACAGGACTCTACTATACGGCTACACCTTC
TRBV19	NA	NA	TRBJ1-6	CASSRSTETRGNSPLHF	TGTGCCAGTAGCCGATCCACTGAAACGCGCGGTAATTCACCCCTCCACTTT
TRBV7-3	TRBD1	NA	TRBJ1-1	CASSLGTGLMNTEAFF	TGTGCCAGCAGCTTAGGGACAGGCCTAATGAACACTGAAGCTTTCTTT
TRBV7-9	NA	NA	TRBJ2-6	CASSSSSANSGANVLTF	TGTGCCAGCAGCTCCTCGTCCGCGAACTCTGGGGCCAACGTCCTGACTTTC
TRBV28	NA	NA	TRBJ1-4	CASSENEKLFF	TGTGCCAGCAGTGAGAATGAAAAACTGTTTTTT
TRBV28	NA	NA	TRBJ1-4	CASSLLRGGSEKLFF	TGTGCCAGCAGTTTGCTCCGCGGGGGTAGCGAAAAACTGTTTTTT
TRBV7-9	NA	NA	TRBJ2-1	CASSLSLLTRNNEQFF	TGTGCCAGCAGCTTAAGCCTCCTGACTAGGAACAATGAGCAGTTCTTC
TRBV29-1	TRBD2	once	TRBJ2-7	CSVSSGGYEQYF	TGCAGCGTCTCTAGCGGGGGTTACGAGCAGTACTTC
TRBV30	TRBD1	NA	TRBJ1-1	CAWSGQGGGEAFF	TGTGCCTGGAGTGGACAGGGTGGTGGTGAAGCTTTCTTT
TRBV2	NA	once	TRBJ1-5	CASSGGLHQPQHF	TGTGCCAGCAGTGGGGGGCTCCATCAGCCCCAGCATTTT
TRBV7-3	TRBD2	NA	TRBJ2-3	CASSTGLAGVADTQYF	TGTGCCAGCAGCACGGGACTAGCGGGAGTGGCAGATACGCAGTATTTT
TRBV2	NA	NA	TRBJ2-3	CASSDAETSTDTQYF	TGTGCCAGCAGTGATGCGGAAACTAGCACAGATACGCAGTATTTT
TRBV30	TRBD1	NA	TRBJ1-5	CAWSVSGTGYQPQHF	TGTGCCTGGAGTGTATCGGGGACAGGGTATCAGCCCCAGCATTTT
TRBV28	TRBD2	few	TRBJ2-7	CASAPGGWEQYF	TGTGCCAGCGCTCCGGGGGGGTGGGAGCAGTACTTC
TRBV27	TRBD2	few	TRBJ2-1	CASSRDLAGVPSSYNEQFF	TGTGCCAGCAGCCGTGATCTAGCGGGAGTCCCCAGCTCCTACAATGAGCAGTTCTTC
TRBV28	TRBD1	NA	TRBJ1-1	CASSNRDRGNTEAFF	TGTGCCAGCAGCAATAGGGACAGGGGGAACACTGAAGCTTTCTTT
TRBV19	NA	NA	TRBJ2-7	CASSMSVDYRYEQYF	TGTGCCAGTAGTATGTCCGTAGACTACCGCTACGAGCAGTACTTC
TRBV19	TRBD1	NA	TRBJ2-6	CASRPITGGGISSGANVLTF	TGTGCCAGTAGGCCGATCACAGGGGGCGGAATCTCCTCTGGGGCCAACGTCCTGACTTTC
TRBV5-1	TRBD1	NA	TRBJ2-5	CASSLGQGLGETQYF	TGCGCCAGCAGCCTGGGACAGGGCTTAGGGGAGACCCAGTACTTC
TRBV6-1	NA	NA	TRBJ2-7	CASSDSGPTYEQYF	TGTGCCAGCAGTGACAGTGGTCCCACCTACGAGCAGTACTTC
TRBV11-2	NA	NA	TRBJ2-5	CASSSGFGETQYF	TGTGCCAGCAGCTCAGGGTTCGGAGAGACCCAGTACTTC
TRBV5-1	NA	NA	TRBJ1-5	CASSLDRDQPQHF	TGCGCCAGCAGCTTGGACCGAGATCAGCCCCAGCATTTT
TRBV27	TRBD2	NA	TRBJ2-5	CASSLGPGRGETQYF	TGTGCCAGCAGCCTAGGACCAGGGCGGGGGGAGACCCAGTACTTC
TRBV5-1	NA	NA	TRBJ2-6	CASSLEGTGANVLTF	TGCGCCAGCAGCTTGGAGGGGACTGGGGCCAACGTCCTGACTTTC
TRBV28	NA	NA	TRBJ1-6	CASSLAVPHNSPLHF	TGTGCCAGCAGTTTAGCGGTTCCCCATAATTCACCCCTCCACTTT
TRBV7-9	TRBD1	NA	TRBJ2-1	CASSPRFGDSYNEQFF	TGTGCCAGCAGCCCGAGGTTTGGGGACAGTTACAATGAGCAGTTCTTC
TRBV18	NA	many	TRBJ2-7	CASSSLAENYEQYF	TGTGCCAGCTCTAGCTTGGCAGAAAACTACGAGCAGTACTTC
TRBV29-1	NA	NA	TRBJ1-3	CSVLRGTVSGNTIYF	TGCAGCGTTCTTAGGGGAACCGTCTCTGGAAACACCATATATTTT
TRBV19	NA	NA	TRBJ2-3	CASSIDGPDTQYF	TGTGCCAGTAGTATAGATGGCCCCGATACGCAGTATTTT
TRBV27	NA	NA	TRBJ2-1	CASSLPPVNEQFF	TGTGCCAGCAGTTTACCGCCGGTGAATGAGCAGTTCTTC
TRBV7-2	NA	NA	TRBJ2-1	CASSLAGLRESYNEQFF	TGTGCCAGCAGCTTAGCAGGTTTGAGGGAGAGCTACAATGAGCAGTTCTTC
TRBV25-1	TRBD1	NA	TRBJ2-5	CASSASGGRETQYF	TGTGCCAGCAGTGCCTCAGGGGGCCGTGAGACCCAGTACTTC
TRBV6-5	TRBD1	NA	TRBJ1-1	CASTRDRENTEAFF	TGTGCCAGCACCCGGGACAGGGAGAACACTGAAGCTTTCTTT
TRBV28	NA	NA	TRBJ1-2	CASSSPTGSYGYTF	TGTGCCAGCAGTTCCCCCACAGGGAGCTATGGCTACACCTTC
TRBV11-2	NA	NA	TRBJ2-7	CASSLLISYEQYF	TGTGCCAGCAGCTTACTAATCTCCTACGAGCAGTACTTC
TRBV5-1	TRBD2	few	TRBJ2-5	CASNGGTSEDETQYF	TGCGCCAGCAACGGGGGGACTAGCGAGGACGAGACCCAGTACTTC
TRBV7-3	NA	NA	TRBJ2-5	CASSQTGGTQYF	TGTGCCAGCAGCCAGACAGGTGGGACCCAGTACTTC
TRBV5-4	TRBD2	NA	TRBJ2-3	CASSPGTSGDTQYF	TGTGCCAGCAGCCCCGGGACTAGCGGGGATACGCAGTATTTT
TRBV6-1	NA	once	TRBJ2-2	CASSEGGLRELFF	TGTGCCAGCAGTGAAGGAGGGCTCAGGGAGCTGTTTTTT
TRBV7-9	NA	NA	TRBJ1-4	CASSLLIGEEKLFF	TGTGCCAGCAGCTTACTAATCGGGGAGGAAAAACTGTTTTTT
TRBV7-9	NA	once	TRBJ2-6	CASSQFFSGANVLTF	TGTGCCAGCAGCCAGTTCTTCTCTGGGGCCAACGTCTTGACTTTC
TRBV27	NA	NA	TRBJ2-2	CASSLWAYGELFF	TGTGCCAGCAGTTTATGGGCATACGGGGAGCTGTTTTTT